This T cell receptor (beta chain) appears in the sequencing data of a study of identical twins. General study results and limits: Beta out-of-frame sequences displayed a weaker excess of sharing between twins.

Unmatched junction bases numbered 7, after V lost 4 bases and J lost 4 bases. Germline CDR1 KGHSH, CDR2 LQKENI. The CDR3 runs 15 residues. A remark on this clonotype: Its antigen is still unknown.

From the 5' RACE reads, TCRdb called clonotypes with MiXCR, one entry per CDR3 protein. The profile shows approximately 500,000 distinct CDR3 sequences, around 15% of them singletons. No donor was unhealthy or non-Caucasian. The sample also formed part of further work on yellow fever vaccine responses in identical twins. As that study records: Twins' T cell vaccine responses reportedly looked partly convergent, partly personalized.

The receptor comes from a woman between 18 and 29 years old in good health. The source material was CD4+ T cells sorted from blood. V usage is TRBV18 and J usage is TRBJ2-5; 9 nucleotides agree with TRBD1. Here the CDR3 reads CASSQNRGLGETQYF. DNA for the CDR3: TGTGCCAGCTCACAGAACAGGGGGCTTGGAGAGACCCAGTACTTC.